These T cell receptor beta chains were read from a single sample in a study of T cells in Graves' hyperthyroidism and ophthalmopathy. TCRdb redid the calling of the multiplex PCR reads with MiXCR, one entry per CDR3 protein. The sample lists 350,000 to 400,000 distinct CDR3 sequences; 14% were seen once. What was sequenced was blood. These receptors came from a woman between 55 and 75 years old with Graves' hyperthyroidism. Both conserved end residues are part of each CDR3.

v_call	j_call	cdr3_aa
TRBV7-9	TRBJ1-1	CASSLGDSQGGPEAFF
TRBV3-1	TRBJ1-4	CASSYGWEKLFF
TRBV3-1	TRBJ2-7	CASSLAGGLYEQYF
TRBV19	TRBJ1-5	CASGYRGQHF
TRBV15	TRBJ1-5	CATSQWGQHNQPQHF
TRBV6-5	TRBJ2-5	CASSYGSSRESGETQYF
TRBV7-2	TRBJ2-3	CASAAGLNTDTQYF
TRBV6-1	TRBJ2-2	CASRGTANTGELFF
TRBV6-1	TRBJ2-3	CASSEGATDTQYF
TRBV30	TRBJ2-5	CAWSVLEGQGEHF
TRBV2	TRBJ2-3	CASSAWAGGADTQYF
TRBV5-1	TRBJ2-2	CASSQNRAGGELFF
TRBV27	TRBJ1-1	CASRLQGPTEAFF
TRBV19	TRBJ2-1	CASSIGPSSYNEQFF
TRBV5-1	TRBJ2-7	CASSLASQVYEQYF
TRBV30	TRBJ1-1	CAWSDRFEAFF
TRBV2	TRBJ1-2	CASSSSLGQSYGYTF
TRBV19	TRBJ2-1	CASSPLGGGGQYFNEQFF
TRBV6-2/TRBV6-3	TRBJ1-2	CASSPTGRVGYTF
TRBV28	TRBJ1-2	CASNLDRQYGYTF
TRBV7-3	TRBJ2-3	CASRKTATDTQYF
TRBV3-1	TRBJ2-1	CASSRPSGRNEQFF
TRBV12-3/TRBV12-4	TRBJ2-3	CASSLGSGTDTQYF
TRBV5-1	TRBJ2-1	CASSLDFVVPLAGLNEQFF
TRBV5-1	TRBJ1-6	CASRKTGNSYNSPLHF
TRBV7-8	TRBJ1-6	CASSSVVGSNNSPLHF
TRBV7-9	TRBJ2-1	CASSPGGMGEQFF